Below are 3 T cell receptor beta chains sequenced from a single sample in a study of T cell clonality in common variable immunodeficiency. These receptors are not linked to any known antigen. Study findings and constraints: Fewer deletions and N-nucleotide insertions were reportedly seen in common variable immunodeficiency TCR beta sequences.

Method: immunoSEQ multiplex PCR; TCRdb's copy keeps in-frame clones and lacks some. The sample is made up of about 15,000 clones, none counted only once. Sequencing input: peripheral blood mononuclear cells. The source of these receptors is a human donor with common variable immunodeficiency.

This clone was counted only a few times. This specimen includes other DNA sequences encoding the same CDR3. The covered CDR3 bases are TGTGCCAGTAGTATGCGGACTAGCGGGATTGAGACC. As protein: CASSMRTSGIET. The entire CDR3 is CASSMRTSGIETQYF. The chain is built from TRBV19 and TRBJ2-5; 12 bases align to TRBD2. The observed sequence ends 3 residues before the CDR3 terminus, with the missing tail filled in from the germline J gene. CDR3 length: 15 residues. Germline values: CDR1 LNHDA, CDR2 SQIVND (reference sequence). J lost 5 bases, V lost 3 bases, and 4 bases had no gene match.

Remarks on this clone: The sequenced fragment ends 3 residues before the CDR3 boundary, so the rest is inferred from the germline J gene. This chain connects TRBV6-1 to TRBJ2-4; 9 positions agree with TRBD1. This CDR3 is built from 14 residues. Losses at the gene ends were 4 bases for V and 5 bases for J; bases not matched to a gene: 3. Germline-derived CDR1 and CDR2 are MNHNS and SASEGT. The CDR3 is CASSVGTGQNIQYF. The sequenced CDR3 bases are TGTGCCAGCAGTGTTGGGACAGGGCAAAACATT.

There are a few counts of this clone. CDR3 bases read: TGTGCCTGGAGTATGGGTCGGACAGGGTTGTCGGATACG. Translating it yields CAWSMGRTGLSDT. Given in full, the CDR3 is CAWSMGRTGLSDTQYF. The chain uses TRBV30 and TRBJ2-3; TRBD1 matches 8 bases. Coverage ceases 3 residues before the CDR3 finishes, and the germline J gene fills in the end. This CDR3 has 16 amino acids. V trimming: 2 bases; J trimming: 6 bases; junction bases outside the gene matches: 13. Germline V gene data show CDR1 as GTSNPN and CDR2 as SVGIG (reference sequence).